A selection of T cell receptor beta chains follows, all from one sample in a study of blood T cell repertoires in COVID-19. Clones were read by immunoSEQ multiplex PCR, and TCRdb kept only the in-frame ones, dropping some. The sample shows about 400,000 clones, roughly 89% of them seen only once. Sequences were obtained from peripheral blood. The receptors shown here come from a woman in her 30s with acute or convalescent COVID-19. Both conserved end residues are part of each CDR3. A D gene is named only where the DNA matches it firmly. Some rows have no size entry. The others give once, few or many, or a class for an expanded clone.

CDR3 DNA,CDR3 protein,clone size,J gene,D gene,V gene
TGTGCCAGCAGCGTGACAGGGGTTGAGCAGTTCTTC,CASSVTGVEQFF,few,TRBJ2-1,TRBD1,TRBV2
TGCGCCAGCAGCTTGTCACAGGGGAGCCAGCCCCAGCATTTT,CASSLSQGSQPQHF,-,TRBJ1-5,TRBD1,TRBV5-1
TGTGCCAGCCGGAGGGGAGAGACCCAGTACTTC,CASRRGETQYF,-,TRBJ2-5,-,TRBV6-6
TGTGCCAGCACGGACAGCGTGGGGGGGCCCCAGTACTTC,CASTDSVGGPQYF,-,TRBJ2-5,-,TRBV12-3/TRBV12-4
TGTGCCAGCAGCTTACTGAAAGCGGGCGGGGGGCGGACTGAAGCTTTCTTT,CASSLLKAGGGRTEAFF,few,TRBJ1-1,-,TRBV7-6
TGTGCCACCAGTGACTCGCAGGGTTTTAGCAATCAGCCCCAGCATTTT,CATSDSQGFSNQPQHF,-,TRBJ1-5,-,TRBV24-1
TGTGCCAGCAGTGAGACGGGACTGAAAGAGACCCAGTACTTC,CASSETGLKETQYF,-,TRBJ2-5,-,TRBV2
TGTGCCAGAAAAACAGGGGGCGCAAGGCTAGTGCAGTTCTTC,CARKTGGARLVQFF,-,TRBJ2-1,TRBD1,TRBV7-9
TGTGCCAGCAGCTTTAATCGAGAGACCCAGTACTTC,CASSFNRETQYF,once,TRBJ2-5,-,TRBV11-2
TGTGCCACCAGTGATTATCCGGGACAGCTTCAAGAGACCCAGTACTTC,CATSDYPGQLQETQYF,-,TRBJ2-5,TRBD1,TRBV24-1
TGTGCCAGCAGTAAACCGACAGGGGGCGAGCAGTACTTC,CASSKPTGGEQYF,-,TRBJ2-7,TRBD1,TRBV2
TGTGCCAGTACCAACAGGGGCACCGGGGAGCTGTTTTTT,CASTNRGTGELFF,-,TRBJ2-2,TRBD1,TRBV19
TGTGCCAGCAGCCTGGACAGGGGAGGGCAGCCCCAGCATTTT,CASSLDRGGQPQHF,-,TRBJ1-5,TRBD1,TRBV27
TGTGCCTGGAGTGTTGGGGTGTGGGCCACTGGGGGCAGGGGGCCTTCACCCCTCCACTTT,CAWSVGVWATGGRGPSPLHF,-,TRBJ1-6,TRBD1,TRBV30
TGTGCCAGCAGCCAAGCGACAGGGGGATCTATAGATACGCAGTATTTT,CASSQATGGSIDTQYF,-,TRBJ2-3,TRBD1,TRBV14
TGTGCCAGCAGCTTACTTTTGGGACAGGGGAGGGAAAAACTGTTTTTT,CASSLLLGQGREKLFF,-,TRBJ1-4,TRBD1,TRBV7-9
TGCGCCAGCAGCCAACTACTAGGGACTTACGAGCAGTACTTC,CASSQLLGTYEQYF,-,TRBJ2-7,-,TRBV4-1
TGTGCCAGCAGTGAAGGGGGGGAGGGGGTACGCCTGCACACTGAAGCTTTCTTT,CASSEGGEGVRLHTEAFF,few,TRBJ1-1,-,TRBV6-1
TGTGCCAGCAGCTCTCTGGCGGGGGGGCTGGGAGAGCAGTTCTTC,CASSSLAGGLGEQFF,once,TRBJ2-1,TRBD2,TRBV7-9
TGTGCCAGCAGTAACAGAAGGACTGAAGCTTTCTTT,CASSNRRTEAFF,-,TRBJ1-1,-,TRBV25-1
TGTGCCAGCAGCCCAAGACCGGGACAGATAAACACTGAAGCTTTCTTT,CASSPRPGQINTEAFF,-,TRBJ1-1,TRBD1,TRBV5-5
TGTGCCAGCAGTTACTCGAGCTCGTACACTGAAGCTTTCTTT,CASSYSSSYTEAFF,-,TRBJ1-1,-,TRBV6-5
TGTGCCAGCAGCCCTACTCTGAATGAGCAGTTCTTC,CASSPTLNEQFF,-,TRBJ2-1,-,TRBV5-6
TGTGCCAGCAGCTTGGGGGGCTTCGTCGTCAATGAGCAGTTCTTC,CASSLGGFVVNEQFF,once,TRBJ2-1,-,TRBV5-4
TGCGCCAGCAGTTATAACTTCAAGGGGGCCAATCAGCCCCAGCATTTT,CASSYNFKGANQPQHF,-,TRBJ1-5,TRBD1,TRBV5-1
TGTGCCAGCAGCTTCAGGGGCGCCCGGTTGGATGGCTACACCTTC,CASSFRGARLDGYTF,once,TRBJ1-2,-,TRBV13
TGTGCCAGCAGTGAAGGGAGTTTGTGGACTGAAGCTTTCTTT,CASSEGSLWTEAFF,-,TRBJ1-1,-,TRBV6-1
TGTGCCAGTACCACAGATAATGGCTACACCTTC,CASTTDNGYTF,-,TRBJ1-2,-,TRBV19
TGTGCCAGCAGCCCCTCGGTCGGGGCTTTCTTT,CASSPSVGAFF,-,TRBJ1-1,-,TRBV5-8
TGTGCCAGCAGGGAGGGGGCAGGTAATTCACCCCTCCACTTT,CASREGAGNSPLHF,-,TRBJ1-6,TRBD1,TRBV2
TGTGCTAGTGGTCCTATCGGACAGGGAGGAGATACGCAGTATTTT,CASGPIGQGGDTQYF,-,TRBJ2-3,TRBD1,TRBV12-5
TGTGCCAGCAGCCAAGTTGGCTTGAACACTGAAGCTTTCTTT,CASSQVGLNTEAFF,-,TRBJ1-1,-,TRBV3-1/TRBV3-2
TGTGCCAGCAGCCGAGAGGTGAGACAGGGCTACTACGAGCAGTACTTC,CASSREVRQGYYEQYF,-,TRBJ2-7,TRBD1,TRBV3-1/TRBV3-2
TGTGCCAGTAGTACACAGGGTACCTTTGATTCACCCCTCCACTTT,CASSTQGTFDSPLHF,-,TRBJ1-6,-,TRBV19
TGCGCCAGCAGCTTGGCCCCTTCTAGCGGGGGGCGCGAGCAGTACTTC,CASSLAPSSGGREQYF,-,TRBJ2-7,TRBD2,TRBV5-1
TGTGCCAGCAGTTACTCGATTGGGCAGGGTCGTTCACCCCTCCACTTT,CASSYSIGQGRSPLHF,-,TRBJ1-6,-,TRBV6-6
TGCGCCAGCAGCTTCGACAGGGGACGAAATGAAAAACTGTTTTTT,CASSFDRGRNEKLFF,-,TRBJ1-4,TRBD1,TRBV5-1
TGTGCCAGCAGCTTTTTCAGGGGAGCCTACGAGCAGTACTTC,CASSFFRGAYEQYF,-,TRBJ2-7,-,TRBV7-2
TGCGCCAGCAGCTTGGATCCGACTGTGCAAGAGACCCAGTACTTC,CASSLDPTVQETQYF,-,TRBJ2-5,-,TRBV5-1
TGCAGTGCTAGTGGGGACAGGGGGTGGATAGATACGCAGTATTTT,CSASGDRGWIDTQYF,-,TRBJ2-3,TRBD1,TRBV20-1
TGCGCCAGCAGCGCGGGGGGGCACACCGGGGAGCTGTTTTTT,CASSAGGHTGELFF,few,TRBJ2-2,TRBD2,TRBV5-1
TGTGCCAGCAGTGTTGCCAGCGGGGTAAGCTCCTACGAGCAGTACTTC,CASSVASGVSSYEQYF,-,TRBJ2-7,TRBD2,TRBV2